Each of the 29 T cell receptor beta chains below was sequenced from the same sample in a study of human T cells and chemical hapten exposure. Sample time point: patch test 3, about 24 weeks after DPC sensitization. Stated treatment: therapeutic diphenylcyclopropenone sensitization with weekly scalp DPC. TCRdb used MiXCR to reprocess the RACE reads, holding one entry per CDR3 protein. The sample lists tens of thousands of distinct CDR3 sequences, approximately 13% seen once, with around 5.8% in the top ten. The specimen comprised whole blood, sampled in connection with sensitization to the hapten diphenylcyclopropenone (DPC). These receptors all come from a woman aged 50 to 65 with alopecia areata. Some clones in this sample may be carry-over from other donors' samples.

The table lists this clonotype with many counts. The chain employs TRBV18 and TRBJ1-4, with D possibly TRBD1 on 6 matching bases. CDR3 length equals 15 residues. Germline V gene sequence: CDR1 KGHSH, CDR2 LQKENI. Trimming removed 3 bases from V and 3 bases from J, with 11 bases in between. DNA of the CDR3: TGTGCCAGCTCACCCGGGGGCATGGCTAATGAAAAACTGTTTTTT. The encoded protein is CASSPGGMANEKLFF.

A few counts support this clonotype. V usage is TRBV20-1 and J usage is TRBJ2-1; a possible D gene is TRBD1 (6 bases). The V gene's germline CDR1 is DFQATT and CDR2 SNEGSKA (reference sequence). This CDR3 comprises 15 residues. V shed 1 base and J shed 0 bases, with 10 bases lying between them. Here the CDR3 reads CSARGGQSSYNEQFF. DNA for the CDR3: TGCAGTGCTAGAGGGGGACAAAGCTCCTACAATGAGCAGTTCTTC.

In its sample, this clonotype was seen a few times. The CDR3 region has the DNA TGTGCCAGCAGCTTAAGTCCTAGCGCCTACGAGCAGTACTTC. It encodes CASSLSPSAYEQYF. This sequence joins TRBV7-8 and TRBJ2-7; maybe TRBD2 (6 bases). Per germline, CDR1 SGHVS and CDR2 FQNEAQ. The V end lost 2 bases, the J end lost 2 bases, and 10 bases lay between the germline ends. The CDR3 extends over 14 amino acids.

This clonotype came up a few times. CDR3 nucleotide sequence: TGCAGTGCTCCCCCGGGACTCACCACAGATACGCAGTATTTT. Encoded protein: CSAPPGLTTDTQYF. J is TRBJ2-3 and V is TRBV20-1, with D perhaps matching TRBD2 (6 bases). Germline assignment: CDR1 DFQATT and CDR2 SNEGSKA (reference sequence). The CDR3 is made up of 14 amino acids. V lost 5 bases and J 2 bases, leaving 14 bases between the germline ends.

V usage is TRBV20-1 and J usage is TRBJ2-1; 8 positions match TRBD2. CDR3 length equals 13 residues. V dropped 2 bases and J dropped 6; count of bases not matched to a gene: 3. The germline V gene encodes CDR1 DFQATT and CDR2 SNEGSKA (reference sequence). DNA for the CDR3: TGCAGTGCTAGATTGGCGGGAGGCAATGAGCAGTTCTTC. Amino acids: CSARLAGGNEQFF.

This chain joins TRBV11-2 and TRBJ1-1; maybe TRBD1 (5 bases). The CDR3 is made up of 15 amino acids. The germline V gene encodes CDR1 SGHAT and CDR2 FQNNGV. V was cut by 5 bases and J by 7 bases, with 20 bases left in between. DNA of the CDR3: TGTGCCAGCAGCCATAGGGCAGGAAAGGGGTTTGAAGCTTTCTTT. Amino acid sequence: CASSHRAGKGFEAFF. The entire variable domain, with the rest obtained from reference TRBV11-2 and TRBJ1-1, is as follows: EAGVAQSPRYKIIEKRQSVAFWCNPISGHATLYWYQQILGQGPKLLIQFQNNGVVDDSQLPKDRFSAERLKGVDSTLKIQPAKLEDSAVYLCASSHRAGKGFEAFFGQGTRLTVV.

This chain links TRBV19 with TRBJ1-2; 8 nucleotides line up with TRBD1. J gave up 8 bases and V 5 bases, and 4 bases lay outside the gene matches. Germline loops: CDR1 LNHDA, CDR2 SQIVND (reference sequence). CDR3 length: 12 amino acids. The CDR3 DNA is TGTGCCAGTAGTCGACAGGGGCTCGGCTACACCTTC. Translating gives CASSRQGLGYTF. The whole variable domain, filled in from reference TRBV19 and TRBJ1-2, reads DGGITQSPKYLFRKEGQNVTLSCEQNLNHDAMYWYRQDPGQGLRLIYYSQIVNDFQKGDIAEGYSVSREKKESFPLTVTSAQKNPTAFYLCASSRQGLGYTFGSGTRLTVV.

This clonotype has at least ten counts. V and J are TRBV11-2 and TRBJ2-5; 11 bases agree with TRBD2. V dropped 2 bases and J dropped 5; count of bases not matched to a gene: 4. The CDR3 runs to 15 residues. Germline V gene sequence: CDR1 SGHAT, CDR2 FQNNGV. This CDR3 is CASSLSTSGKETQYF. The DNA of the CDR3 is TGTGCCAGCAGCTTATCGACTAGCGGGAAGGAGACCCAGTACTTC.

DNA of the CDR3: TGTGCCAGCAGACGGACAGGGGGCACTGAAGCTTTCTTT. It is translated as CASRRTGGTEAFF. J is TRBJ1-1 and V is TRBV7-2; 10 bases map to TRBD1. V dropped 6 bases and J dropped 4; count of bases not matched to a gene: 2. Per germline, CDR1 SGHTA and CDR2 FQGNSA. The CDR3 runs to 13 residues.

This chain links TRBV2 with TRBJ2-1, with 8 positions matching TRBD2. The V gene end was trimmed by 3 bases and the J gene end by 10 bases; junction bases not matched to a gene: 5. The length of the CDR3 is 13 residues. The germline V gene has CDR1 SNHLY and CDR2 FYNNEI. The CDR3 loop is CASSDGLAEEQFF. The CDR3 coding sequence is TGTGCCAGCAGTGATGGACTAGCCGAGGAGCAGTTCTTC.

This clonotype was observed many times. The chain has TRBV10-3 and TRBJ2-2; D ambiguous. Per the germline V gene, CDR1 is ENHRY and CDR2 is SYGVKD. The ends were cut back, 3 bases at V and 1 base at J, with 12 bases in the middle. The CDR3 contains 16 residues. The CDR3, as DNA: TGTGCCATCAGTGATTTAGGGCGCGGGAACACCGGGGAGCTGTTTTTT. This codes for CAISDLGRGNTGELFF.

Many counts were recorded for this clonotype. The CDR3 DNA sequence: TGTGCCAGCTCACCTTTGGGAAATGAGCAGTTCTTC. This translates into CASSPLGNEQFF. J is TRBJ2-1 and V is TRBV18; D is unclear. This CDR3 has 12 residues. V shed 3 bases and J shed 7 bases, with 7 bases lying between them. Germline V CDR1 and CDR2: KGHSH, LQKENI.

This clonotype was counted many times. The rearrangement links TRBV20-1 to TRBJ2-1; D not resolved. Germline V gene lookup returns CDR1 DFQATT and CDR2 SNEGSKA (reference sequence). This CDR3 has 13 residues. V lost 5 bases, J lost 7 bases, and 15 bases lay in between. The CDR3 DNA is TGCAGTGCTCAAAACCCCCTCAGGAATGAGCAGTTCTTC. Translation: CSAQNPLRNEQFF.

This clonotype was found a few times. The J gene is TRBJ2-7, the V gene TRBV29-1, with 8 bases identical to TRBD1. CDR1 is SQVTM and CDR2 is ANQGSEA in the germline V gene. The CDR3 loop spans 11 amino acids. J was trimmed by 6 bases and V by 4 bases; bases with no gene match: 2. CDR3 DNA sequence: TGCAGCGTTGGGACAGGGACCGAGCAGTACTTC. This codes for CSVGTGTEQYF.

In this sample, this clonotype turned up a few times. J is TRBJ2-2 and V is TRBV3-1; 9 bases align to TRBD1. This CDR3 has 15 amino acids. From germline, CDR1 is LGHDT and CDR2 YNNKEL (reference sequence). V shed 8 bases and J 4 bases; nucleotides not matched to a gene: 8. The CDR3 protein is CASSGTGTFTGELFF. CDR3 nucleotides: TGTGCCAGCTCCGGGACAGGGACCTTCACCGGGGAGCTGTTTTTT.

As DNA, the CDR3 is TGTGCCAGCAGCTTAAAGTTAACAGGCTCCTACAATGAGCAGTTCTTC. Protein: CASSLKLTGSYNEQFF. This chain joins TRBV7-8 and TRBJ2-1, with D maybe TRBD1 (5 bases). V was pared by 2 bases and J by 0 bases, with 11 bases between. Germline V CDR1 and CDR2: SGHVS, FQNEAQ. The CDR3 extends over 16 amino acids.

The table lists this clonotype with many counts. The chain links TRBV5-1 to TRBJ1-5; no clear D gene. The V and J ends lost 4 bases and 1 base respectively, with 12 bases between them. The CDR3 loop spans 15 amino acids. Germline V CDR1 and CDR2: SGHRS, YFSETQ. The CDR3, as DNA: TGCGCCAGCAGCCTTGACAACTTCAGCAATCAGCCCCAGCATTTT. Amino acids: CASSLDNFSNQPQHF.

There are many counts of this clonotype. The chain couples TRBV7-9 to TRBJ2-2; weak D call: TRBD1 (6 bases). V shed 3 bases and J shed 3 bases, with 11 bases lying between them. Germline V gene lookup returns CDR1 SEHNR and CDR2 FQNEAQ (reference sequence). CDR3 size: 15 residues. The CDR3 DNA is TGTGCCAGCAGCTTGTTGCAGGGGTACACCGGGGAGCTGTTTTTT. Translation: CASSLLQGYTGELFF.

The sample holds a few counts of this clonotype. CDR3: CASSLRTSGDNEQFF. In DNA, the CDR3 is TGTGCCAGCAGCTTGAGGACTAGCGGGGACAATGAGCAGTTCTTC. The rearrangement uses TRBV5-6 and TRBJ2-1; 12 nucleotides agree with TRBD2. Germline V gives CDR1 SGHDT, CDR2 YYEEEE. V lost 1 base to trimming and J lost 5 bases; unmatched junction nucleotides: 1. The CDR3 loop spans 15 amino acids. Together with reference TRBV5-6 and TRBJ2-1, the CDR3 gives the full variable domain: DAGVTQSPTHLIKTRGQQVTLRCSPKSGHDTVSWYQQALGQGPQFIFQYYEEEERQRGNFPDRFSGHQFPNYSSELNVNALLLGDSALYLCASSLRTSGDNEQFFGPGTRLTVL.

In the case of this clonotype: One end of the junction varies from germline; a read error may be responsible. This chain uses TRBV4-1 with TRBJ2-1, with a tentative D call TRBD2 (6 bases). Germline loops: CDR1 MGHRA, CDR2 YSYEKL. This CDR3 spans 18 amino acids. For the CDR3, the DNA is TGCGCCGGCAGCCAAGATAGCGGCGCAGGAGCGTCCTACAATGAGCAGTTCTTC. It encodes CAGSQDSGAGASYNEQFF.

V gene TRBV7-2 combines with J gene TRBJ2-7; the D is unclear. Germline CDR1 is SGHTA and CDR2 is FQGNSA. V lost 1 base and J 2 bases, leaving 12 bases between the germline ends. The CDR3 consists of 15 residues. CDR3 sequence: CASSLGAGPAYEQYF. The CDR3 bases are TGTGCCAGCAGCTTAGGGGCCGGGCCAGCCTACGAGCAGTACTTC.

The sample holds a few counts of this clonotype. The CDR3 region is CASNPPGQNQHF. The CDR3 region has the DNA TGTGCCAGTAACCCCCCCGGACAGAACCAGCATTTT. V and J are TRBV19 and TRBJ1-5, with D tentatively TRBD1 (6 bases). Germline-derived CDR1 and CDR2 are LNHDA and SQIVND (reference sequence). The V gene lost 7 bases and the J gene lost 12 bases, with 16 bases spanning the gap. The CDR3 is made up of 12 amino acids.

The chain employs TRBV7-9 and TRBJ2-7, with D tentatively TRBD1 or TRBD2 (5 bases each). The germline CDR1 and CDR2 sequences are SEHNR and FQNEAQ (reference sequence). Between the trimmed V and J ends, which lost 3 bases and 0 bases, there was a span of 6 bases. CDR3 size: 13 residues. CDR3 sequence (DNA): TGTGCCAGCAGCTTCGGGGCCTCCTACGAGCAGTACTTC. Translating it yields CASSFGASYEQYF.

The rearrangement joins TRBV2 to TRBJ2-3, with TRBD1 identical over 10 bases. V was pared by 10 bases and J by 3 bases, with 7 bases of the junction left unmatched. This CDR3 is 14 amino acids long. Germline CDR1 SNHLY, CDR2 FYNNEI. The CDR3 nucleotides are TGTGCCACTGGACCGGGACAGGGGACAGATACGCAGTATTTT. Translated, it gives CATGPGQGTDTQYF.

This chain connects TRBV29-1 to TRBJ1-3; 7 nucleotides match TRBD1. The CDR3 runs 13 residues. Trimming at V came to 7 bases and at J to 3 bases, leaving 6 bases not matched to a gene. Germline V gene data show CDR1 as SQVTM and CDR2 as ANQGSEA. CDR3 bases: TGCAGCGGACAGGGACAAGTTGGAAACACCATATATTTT. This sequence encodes CSGQGQVGNTIYF.

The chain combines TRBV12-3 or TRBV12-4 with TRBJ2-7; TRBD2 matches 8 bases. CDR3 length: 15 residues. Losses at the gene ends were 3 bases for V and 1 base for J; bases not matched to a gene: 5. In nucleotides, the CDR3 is TGTGCCAGCAGTTTCCCCGGGAGGGGGTCCTACGAGCAGTACTTC. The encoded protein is CASSFPGRGSYEQYF.

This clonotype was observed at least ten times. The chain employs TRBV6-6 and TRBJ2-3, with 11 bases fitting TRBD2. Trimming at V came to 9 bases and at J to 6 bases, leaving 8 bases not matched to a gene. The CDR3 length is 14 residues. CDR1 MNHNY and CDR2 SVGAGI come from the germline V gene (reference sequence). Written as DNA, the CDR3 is TGTGCCAGTTCGGGACTAGCGGCCCCCGATACGCAGTATTTT. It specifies CASSGLAAPDTQYF.

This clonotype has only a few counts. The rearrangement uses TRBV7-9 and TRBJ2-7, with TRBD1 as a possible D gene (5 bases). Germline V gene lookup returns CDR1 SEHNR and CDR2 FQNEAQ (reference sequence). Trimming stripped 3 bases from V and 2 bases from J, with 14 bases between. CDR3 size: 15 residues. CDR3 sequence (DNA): TGTGCCAGCAGCTTCGTTGTCCAAGGGGCCTACGAGCAGTACTTC. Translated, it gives CASSFVVQGAYEQYF.

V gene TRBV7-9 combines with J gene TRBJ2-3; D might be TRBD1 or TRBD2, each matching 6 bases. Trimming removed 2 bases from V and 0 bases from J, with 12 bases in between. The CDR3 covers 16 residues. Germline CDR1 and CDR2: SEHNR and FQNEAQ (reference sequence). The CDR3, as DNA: TGTGCCAGCAGCTTAAGGGGGAGCGGGAGCACAGATACGCAGTATTTT. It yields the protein CASSLRGSGSTDTQYF. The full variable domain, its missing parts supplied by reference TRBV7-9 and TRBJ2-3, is DTGVSQNPRHKITKRGQNVTFRCDPISEHNRLYWYRQTLGQGPEFLTYFQNEAQLEKSRLLSDRFSAERPKGSFSTLEIQRTEQGDSAMYLCASSLRGSGSTDTQYFGPGTRLTVL.